This T cell receptor beta chain was retrieved from a study of T cells in Graves' hyperthyroidism and ophthalmopathy. CDR3 length equals 11 residues. Trimming shortened V by 7 bases and J by 6 bases, and 8 bases separated the two germline ends. Uncontrolled infection, other autoimmune disease, pregnancy or lactation barred patients from enrollment. It was RNA transcripts that yielded the amplified TCR beta CDR3 regions. The TCR CDR3 first-round RT-PCR relied on the HTBI primer set. Each CDR3 protein gets one entry after TCRdb re-called the multiplex PCR reads with MiXCR. The sample lists roughly 350,000 distinct CDR3 sequences; around 13% were seen once. This clonotype was counted at least ten times.

The source of this sequence is a woman aged 25 to 39 with Graves' ophthalmopathy. V and J are TRBV12-3 or TRBV12-4 and TRBJ2-3; D is unclear. The sample comprised blood. In DNA, the CDR3 is TGTGCCAGCACCCAGGAGGATACGCAGTATTTT. Amino acids: CASTQEDTQYF.